These 15 T cell receptor beta chains were all obtained from the same sample, sequenced in a study of technical replicates of blood from a handful of donors. Produced via immunoSEQ multiplex PCR; TCRdb's table is partial and in-frame only. The sample has roughly 80,000 clones, over 90% seen once. Sequenced: T cells isolated from PBMCs. These receptors were collected from a human donor in good health.

The rearrangement links TRBV9 to TRBJ1-1; 8 bases map to TRBD1. CDR3 length equals 13 residues. CDR1 is SGDLS, CDR2 YYNGEE, per germline. V shed 5 bases, J shed 4 bases, and the junction held 4 bases outside the gene matches. CDR3 coding DNA: TGTGCCAGCAGTGACACAGGGGGCACTGAAGCTTTCTTT. This gives the protein CASSDTGGTEAFF.

This chain joins TRBV5-4 and TRBJ2-7, with a possible D match to TRBD2 (5 bases). The V gene lost 0 bases and the J gene lost 4 bases, with 17 bases spanning the gap. Per germline, CDR1 SGHNT and CDR2 YYREEE (reference sequence). The CDR3 runs 16 residues. The CDR3 reads CASSLAPTTGSYEQYF. CDR3 nucleotide sequence: TGTGCCAGCAGCTTGGCTCCGACTACCGGCAGTTACGAGCAGTACTTC.

This clone came up a few times. This chain uses TRBV6-1 with TRBJ1-2, with unresolved D. From germline, CDR1 is MNHNS and CDR2 SASEGT. This CDR3 is built from 14 residues. Trimming pared 2 bases from V and 4 bases from J, leaving 11 bases between. The CDR3 DNA follows: TGTGCCAGCAGTGAACTATCAGGTTCCTATGGCTACACCTTC. Residues: CASSELSGSYGYTF.

The chain recombines TRBV4-3 with TRBJ2-2; perhaps TRBD1 as D (6 bases). The ends were cut back, 4 bases at V and 3 bases at J, with 15 bases in the middle. The CDR3 spans 16 residues. Germline CDR1 reads LGHNA; CDR2 reads YSLEER. CDR3 sequence (DNA): TGCGCCAGCAGCCGCGGACAGTTTCGGGACACCGGGGAGCTGTTTTTT. It codes for CASSRGQFRDTGELFF.

The J gene is TRBJ1-2, the V gene TRBV21-1. TRBV21-1 counts as a pseudogene. CDR3 length: 14 amino acids. As DNA, the CDR3 is TGTGCCAGCAGCAAAGAGGCGGGGGGGCATGGCTACACCTTC. It yields the protein CASSKEAGGHGYTF.

This clone was seen a single time. The chain is built from TRBV10-1 and TRBJ1-1, with 9 bases that match TRBD1. CDR3 length: 13 amino acids. The germline CDR1 and CDR2 sequences are WNHNN and SYGVQD (reference sequence). With V trimmed by 8 bases and J by 6 bases, 7 bases remained unmatched. CDR3 nucleotide sequence: TGCGCCAGCCAACAGGGGGCTGGGGCTGAAGCTTTCTTT. Translated: CASQQGAGAEAFF.

This chain links TRBV28 with TRBJ2-4; 7 nucleotides match TRBD1. The CDR3 loop spans 16 amino acids. CDR1 is MDHEN and CDR2 is SYDVKM in the germline V gene. The junction had 8 bases not matched to a gene; V was cut back by 6 bases and J by 0 bases. CDR3 region: CASRLDRDLAKNIQYF. Here the CDR3 DNA reads TGTGCCAGCAGGCTCGACAGGGACCTAGCCAAAAACATTCAGTACTTC.

In its sample, this clone was seen once. The chain employs TRBV18 and TRBJ1-1, with D possibly matching TRBD1 (5 bases). The CDR3 has 14 amino acids. CDR1 KGHSH and CDR2 LQKENI come from the germline V gene. V was pared by 4 bases and J by 3 bases, with 12 bases between. The DNA of the CDR3 is TGTGCCAGCTCACTAGCCGACAGTGACACTGAAGCTTTCTTT. It yields the protein CASSLADSDTEAFF.

This chain links TRBV4-2 with TRBJ1-4; D is unclear. The V and J ends lost 1 base and 3 bases respectively, with 12 bases between them. The CDR3 runs to 16 residues. Germline loops: CDR1 LGHNA, CDR2 YNFKEQ. The chain's CDR3 is CASSQGREPPNEKLFF. The CDR3 coding sequence is TGTGCCAGCAGCCAAGGACGGGAACCCCCTAATGAAAAACTGTTTTTT.

The chain recombines TRBV19 with TRBJ1-2; a possible D gene is TRBD1 (5 bases). This CDR3 has 14 amino acids. Between the trimmed V and J ends, which lost 5 bases and 3 bases, there was a span of 13 bases. Germline CDR1 LNHDA, CDR2 SQIVND (reference sequence). CDR3 sequence reads: CASSPQGRDYGYTF. For the CDR3, the DNA is TGTGCCAGTAGTCCCCAGGGCAGGGACTATGGCTACACCTTC.

The rearrangement links TRBV5-6 to TRBJ2-1; 10 bases line up with TRBD1. The CDR3 extends over 14 amino acids. Germline CDR1 SGHDT, CDR2 YYEEEE. Trimming removed 3 bases from V and 7 bases from J; junction bases left unmatched: 4. Written as DNA, the CDR3 is TGTGCCAGCAGCTCGGGACAGGGGTGGAATGAGCAGTTCTTC. It codes for CASSSGQGWNEQFF.

For the CDR3, the DNA is TGCAGCGTTGAAGGACTGCGGGAGAAGCATGAGCAGTTCTTC. Amino acids: CSVEGLREKHEQFF. The V call is TRBV29-1, the J call TRBJ2-1, with 7 bases that match TRBD2. Germline loops: CDR1 SQVTM, CDR2 ANQGSEA. This CDR3 has 14 residues. Trimming at V came to 1 base and at J to 8 bases, leaving 8 bases not matched to a gene.

This sequence joins TRBV11-1 and TRBJ2-7; TRBD1 matches at 9 bases. The ends lost 0 bases at V and 6 bases at J; junction bases unmatched: 6. The CDR3 contains 15 residues. Germline CDR1 reads SGHAT; CDR2 reads FQDESV (reference sequence). The CDR3 sequence: CASSLAGQGFSEQYF. The CDR3 DNA sequence: TGTGCCAGCAGCTTAGCAGGACAGGGGTTCAGCGAGCAGTACTTC.

The chain has TRBV6-5 and TRBJ1-1; unclear D gene. Trimming pared 1 base from V and 5 bases from J, leaving 8 bases between. Germline CDR1 reads MNHEY; CDR2 reads SVGAGI. There are 13 residues in the CDR3. The CDR3 sequence: CASSYLRETEAFF. CDR3 coding DNA: TGTGCCAGCAGTTACTTGCGGGAAACTGAAGCTTTCTTT.

On this clone itself: Germline is not matched at one junction end, which may reflect a read error. V usage is TRBV6-1 and J usage is TRBJ1-2; 8 bases are shared with TRBD1. The CDR3 has 15 amino acids. Germline loops: CDR1 MNHNS, CDR2 SASEGT. The DNA of the CDR3 is TGTGCCAGCAGCGAAGCGCACAGGGGGGAAAAGGGCTACACCTTC. Protein sequence: CASSEAHRGEKGYTF.